Reported below is one TCR beta chain. Its specificity is unknown. This entry comes from a study of cytomegalovirus exposure and HLA in healthy donors. Overall study context: The same platform was used for the 100 to 150 validation repertoires and the 500 to 700 first-cohort repertoires, a later analysis reported. Whole-study findings and limits: As confirmed in vitro, a few CMV-associated chains were specific for CMV antigens.

TCRdb's table, derived via immunoSEQ multiplex PCR, lists solely in-frame clones and lacks some. Among about 360,000 clones listed, approximately 90% were seen once. The sample was PBMCs. The origin of this receptor is a woman aged 18-35 years in good health and CMV-seronegative.

The CDR3 sequence: CASSNGRELYNEQFF. The CDR3 DNA follows: TGTGCCAGTAGTAACGGGAGGGAACTCTACAATGAGCAGTTCTTC. The V call is TRBV19, the J call TRBJ2-1; 8 bases fit TRBD2. The CDR3 runs to 15 residues. Germline CDR1 and CDR2: LNHDA and SQIVND (reference sequence). V lost 4 bases, J lost 3 bases, and 5 bases stayed unmatched.